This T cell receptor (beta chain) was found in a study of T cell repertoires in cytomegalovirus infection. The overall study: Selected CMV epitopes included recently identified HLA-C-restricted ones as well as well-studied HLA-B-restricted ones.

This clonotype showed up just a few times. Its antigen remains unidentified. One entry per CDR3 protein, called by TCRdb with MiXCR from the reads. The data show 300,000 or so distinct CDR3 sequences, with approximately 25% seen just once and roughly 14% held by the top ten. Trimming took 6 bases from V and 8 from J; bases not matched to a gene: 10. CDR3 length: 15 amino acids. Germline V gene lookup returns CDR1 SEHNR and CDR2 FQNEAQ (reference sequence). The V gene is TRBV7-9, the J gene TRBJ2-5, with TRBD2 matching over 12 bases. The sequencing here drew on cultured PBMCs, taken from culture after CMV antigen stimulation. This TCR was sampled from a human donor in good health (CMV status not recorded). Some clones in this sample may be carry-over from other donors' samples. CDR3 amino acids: CASRMTSGSRETQYF. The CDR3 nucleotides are TGTGCCAGCAGGATGACTAGCGGGAGCCGGGAAACCCAGTACTTC. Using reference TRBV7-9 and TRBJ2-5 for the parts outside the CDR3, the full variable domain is DTGVSQNPRHKITKRGQNVTFRCDPISEHNRLYWYRQTLGQGPEFLTYFQNEAQLEKSRLLSDRFSAERPKGSFSTLEIQRTEQGDSAMYLCASRMTSGSRETQYFGPGTRLLVL.